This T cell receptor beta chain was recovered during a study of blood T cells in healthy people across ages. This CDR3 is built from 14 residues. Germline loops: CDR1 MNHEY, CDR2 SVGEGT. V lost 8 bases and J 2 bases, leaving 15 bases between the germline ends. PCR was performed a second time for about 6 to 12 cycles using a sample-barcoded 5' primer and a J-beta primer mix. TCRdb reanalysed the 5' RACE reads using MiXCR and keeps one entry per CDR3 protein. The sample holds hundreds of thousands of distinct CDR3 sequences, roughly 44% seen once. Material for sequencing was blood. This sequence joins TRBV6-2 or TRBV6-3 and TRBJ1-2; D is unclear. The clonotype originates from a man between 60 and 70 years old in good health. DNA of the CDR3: TGTGCCAGCCATAGGTGGCAACTAAACTATGGCTACACCTTC. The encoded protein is CASHRWQLNYGYTF.